Listed below are T cell receptor beta chains from one sample, sequenced in a study of cytomegalovirus exposure and HLA in healthy donors. The repertoire was sequenced with immunoSEQ multiplex PCR; TCRdb's copy has only in-frame clones and lacks some. The sample holds about 130,000 clones, 70% to 80% seen once. Material: PBMCs. Receptor source: a human donor in good health. CDR3s include the opening cysteine and the closing phenylalanine or tryptophan. A D gene is named only where the DNA matches it firmly. Not all rows give a size; the values are once, few, many and, for expanded clones, a class.

clone_size,d_call,cdr3_length,j_call,v_call,cdr3_aa,cdr3_nt
.,.,14,TRBJ2-7,TRBV27,CASSFRGAAAEQYF,TGTGCCAGCAGTTTCCGCGGGGCGGCCGCCGAGCAGTACTTC
.,.,13,TRBJ1-5,TRBV29-1,CSASGGGNQPQHF,TGCAGCGCCAGTGGTGGAGGCAATCAGCCCCAGCATTTT
.,.,12,TRBJ1-1,TRBV30,CAWNGGWTEAFF,TGTGCCTGGAACGGGGGATGGACTGAAGCTTTCTTT
.,.,14,TRBJ2-7,TRBV29-1,CSVEDGRGLYEQYF,TGCAGCGTTGAAGACGGCAGGGGCCTCTACGAGCAGTACTTC
.,TRBD2,18,TRBJ2-3,TRBV15,CATSRDIGLAGGPDTQYF,TGTGCCACCAGCAGAGATATAGGTCTAGCGGGAGGGCCAGATACGCAGTATTTT
.,TRBD1,14,TRBJ1-1,TRBV29-1,CSGRTGGFDTEAFF,TGCAGCGGTAGGACAGGGGGTTTCGACACTGAAGCTTTCTTT
.,.,13,TRBJ2-7,TRBV5-6,CASSSQGLYEQYF,TGTGCCAGCAGCTCTCAGGGTTTGTACGAGCAGTACTTC
.,.,12,TRBJ2-7,TRBV30,CAWSVWSYEQYF,TGTGCCTGGAGTGTATGGAGCTACGAGCAGTACTTC
few,.,16,TRBJ2-3,TRBV5-1,CASSPPRDWATDTQYF,TGCGCCAGCAGCCCACCCCGGGACTGGGCCACAGATACGCAGTATTTT
.,TRBD1,14,TRBJ2-7,TRBV9,CASSVGQGAYEQYF,TGTGCCAGCAGCGTAGGTCAGGGGGCCTACGAGCAGTACTTC
.,.,18,TRBJ2-7,TRBV7-8,CASSALHRQTGLSYEQYF,TGTGCCAGCAGCGCCCTACACCGACAGACAGGTCTCTCCTACGAGCAGTACTTC
once,TRBD1,18,TRBJ2-7,TRBV18,CASSPNRDSKSSSYEQYF,TGTGCCAGCTCACCTAACCGGGACAGCAAATCGAGCTCCTACGAGCAGTACTTC
.,.,14,TRBJ1-2,TRBV19,CASLRSGLGRGYTF,TGTGCCAGCCTTCGGTCGGGACTCGGGAGGGGCTACACCTTC
few,.,16,TRBJ2-6,TRBV6-4,CASTPDSSPGANVLTF,TGTGCCAGCACCCCCGATAGCAGTCCTGGGGCCAACGTCCTGACTTTC
few,TRBD1,15,TRBJ1-5,TRBV19,CASSGTEKGNQPQHF,TGTGCCAGTAGTGGGACAGAAAAGGGCAATCAGCCCCAGCATTTT
few,TRBD2,13,TRBJ2-1,TRBV11-2,CASRPSGEDEQFF,TGTGCCAGCAGGCCTAGCGGGGAAGATGAGCAGTTCTTC
.,TRBD1,13,TRBJ2-7,TRBV6-5,CASSYFRTGEQYF,TGTGCCAGCAGTTACTTCAGGACAGGCGAGCAGTACTTC
once,TRBD1,16,TRBJ2-3,TRBV19,CASSPYRGLRTDTQYF,TGTGCCAGTAGTCCTTACAGGGGGCTGAGGACAGATACGCAGTATTTT
.,TRBD1,16,TRBJ1-1,TRBV27,CASSFLLTGGIAEAFF,TGTGCCAGCAGTTTTCTCCTGACAGGGGGCATCGCTGAAGCTTTCTTT
.,.,15,TRBJ1-3,TRBV5-4,CASSLDSPSGNTIYF,TGTGCCAGCAGCTTGGACAGCCCCTCTGGAAACACCATATATTTT
.,TRBD2,15,TRBJ2-1,TRBV4-2,CASSPSGGAVEEQFF,TGTGCCAGCAGCCCTAGCGGGGGGGCCGTGGAGGAGCAGTTCTTC
once,TRBD2,15,TRBJ2-7,TRBV4-1,CASSQEAGGAYEQYF,TGCGCCAGCAGCCAAGAGGCGGGGGGGGCTTACGAGCAGTACTTC
few,TRBD2,17,TRBJ2-3,TRBV4-1,CASSQDPAGGATDTQYF,TGCGCCAGCAGCCAAGATCCAGCGGGGGGGGCAACAGATACGCAGTATTTT
.,TRBD1,15,TRBJ2-7,TRBV7-9,CSSSRPWQGAYEQYF,TGTTCCAGCAGCCGACCGTGGCAGGGGGCGTACGAGCAGTACTTC
.,TRBD2,14,TRBJ2-7,TRBV5-1,CASSRTSGPYEQYF,TGCGCCAGCAGCCGGACTAGCGGCCCCTACGAGCAGTACTTC
.,.,13,TRBJ2-5,TRBV27,CASSLAVGETQYF,TGTGCCAGCAGTTTGGCGGTGGGAGAGACCCAGTACTTC
.,TRBD1,18,TRBJ1-1,TRBV10-2,CASRKSMEGALKNTEAFF,TGCGCCAGCAGAAAGTCGATGGAGGGGGCGTTAAAGAACACTGAAGCTTTCTTT
.,.,15,TRBJ1-2,TRBV19,CASSSAPGLSYGYTF,TGTGCCAGTAGTAGCGCTCCGGGACTGAGCTATGGCTACACCTTC
.,TRBD1,18,TRBJ2-7,TRBV27,CASSLKPPTAGGNYERYF,TGTGCCAGCAGTTTAAAACCGCCTACAGCAGGGGGCAACTACGAGCGGTACTTC
.,.,18,TRBJ2-3,TRBV21-1,CASRGPDNTGQDPDTQYF,TGTGCCAGCAGGGGACCCGACAATACGGGACAGGACCCAGATACGCAGTATTTT
few,TRBD1,16,TRBJ2-3,TRBV5-5,CASSFNSQGASDTQYF,TGTGCCAGCAGCTTTAATTCGCAGGGGGCTTCAGATACGCAGTATTTT
.,.,17,TRBJ1-2,TRBV27,CASTILPHRAPNYGYTF,TGTGCCAGCACCATTCTCCCCCACAGGGCCCCTAACTATGGCTACACCTTC
.,TRBD2,14,TRBJ2-7,TRBV18,CASSQLADSYEQYF,TGTGCCAGCTCGCAACTAGCGGACTCCTACGAGCAGTACTTC
.,.,16,TRBJ2-1,TRBV29-1,CSVEEASGWELEEQFF,TGCAGCGTTGAAGAGGCCAGCGGGTGGGAGCTAGAGGAGCAGTTCTTC
.,.,14,TRBJ1-3,TRBV28,CASSLFGRGNTIYF,TGTGCCAGCAGTTTATTTGGCAGGGGAAACACCATATATTTT
.,TRBD1,15,TRBJ1-4,TRBV7-9,CSSSSLTGQNNVLFF,TGTTCCAGCAGCTCACTTACGGGACAGAATAATGTACTGTTTTTT
few,.,13,TRBJ1-4,TRBV9,CASSTGPNEKLFF,TGTGCCAGCAGCACAGGACCGAATGAAAAACTGTTTTTT
.,TRBD1,14,TRBJ1-1,TRBV28,CASRSGTGGTEAFF,TGTGCCAGCAGATCCGGGACAGGGGGCACTGAAGCTTTCTTT
.,TRBD1,13,TRBJ1-3,TRBV5-1,CASSVTGGNTIYF,TGCGCCAGCAGCGTGACAGGGGGGAACACCATATATTTT
.,.,16,TRBJ2-5,TRBV18,CASSPPLSRRQETQYF,TGTGCCAGCTCACCACCGCTCAGCAGGCGTCAAGAGACCCAGTACTTC
.,.,14,TRBJ2-5,TRBV7-2,CASSRQGRVETQYF,TGTGCCAGCAGTCGTCAGGGGCGGGTAGAGACCCAGTACTTC
.,TRBD2,16,TRBJ2-7,TRBV11-2,CASSLASSGRRYEQYF,TGTGCCAGCAGCTTAGCGTCTAGCGGGAGGCGTTACGAGCAGTACTTC
.,.,17,TRBJ2-7,TRBV11-1,CASSLDRTSLADYEQYF,TGTGCCAGTAGCTTAGATCGGACGTCTCTTGCCGACTACGAGCAGTACTTC
once,TRBD2,19,TRBJ2-7,TRBV23-1,CASSQGTIPSGLKSYEQYF,TGCGCCAGCAGTCAAGGGACTATTCCCTCGGGTCTAAAATCCTACGAGCAGTACTTC
.,TRBD1,15,TRBJ2-7,TRBV7-9,CASSFRTGGGYEQYF,TGTGCCAGCAGCTTCAGGACAGGGGGAGGCTACGAGCAGTACTTC
.,.,13,TRBJ1-2,TRBV29-1,CSGFTGTAGGYTF,TGCAGCGGGTTCACCGGGACTGCCGGGGGCTACACCTTC
.,TRBD2,16,TRBJ2-3,TRBV10-3,CAISEAGLVGSDTQYF,TGTGCCATCAGTGAAGCAGGACTAGTGGGTTCGGATACGCAGTATTTT
few,TRBD1,16,TRBJ1-6,TRBV28,CASSLFGQGVNSPLHF,TGTGCCAGCAGTTTATTCGGACAGGGTGTAAATTCACCCCTCCACTTT
once,.,14,TRBJ2-2,TRBV4-3,CASSQVHGTGELFF,TGCGCCAGCAGCCAAGTGCACGGCACCGGGGAGCTGTTTTTT